This T cell receptor beta chain appears in the sequencing data of a study of T cells in localized non-small cell lung cancer. Study-wide results and caveats: Elevated blood T cell density was associated with longer overall survival. Of the tissues analyzed, uninvolved adjacent lung showed maximal T cell clonality, greater than tumor. Heterogeneity stays possible, as sequencing covered only one tumor region.

Points on this clone: The antigen is not known.

Some clones are missing from TCRdb's copy, which holds only in-frame ones; the method was immunoSEQ multiplex PCR. The table lists around 26,000 clones, approximately 88% of them singletons. Germline V gene sequence: CDR1 SGHRS, CDR2 YFSETQ. V lost 4 bases, J lost 2 bases, and 10 bases lay in between. This CDR3 contains 14 residues. The TCR was taken from a woman aged 35 to 70 with stage III lung adenocarcinoma. The rearrangement uses TRBV5-1 and TRBJ2-4; D is undetermined. This specimen consisted of peripheral blood mononuclear cells, obtained before any cancer treatment. For the CDR3, the DNA is TGCGCCAGCAGCCACCTGCGATCCAAAAACATTCAGTACTTC. This codes for CASSHLRSKNIQYF.